Included here is one TCR beta chain sequence, with context. Its antigen is undetermined. Primers for the PCR totalled 60 Vbeta and 13 Jbeta. Sequencing used immunoSEQ multiplex PCR; TCRdb keeps in-frame clones, though not all of them. The data hold roughly 130,000 clones, with 65% to 90% observed a single time. This sample stems from a study of cytomegalovirus exposure and HLA in healthy donors. General observations from the study: Previously analyzed data showed that most TCR beta V segments were productive at a frequency of about 87% or about 30%.

Material for sequencing was PBMCs. This receptor was identified in a woman aged 18-29 years in good health and CMV-seropositive.

The CDR3 loop is CASSVQTGTGDGYTF. The CDR3 region has the DNA TGTGCCAGCAGCGTTCAGACAGGAACAGGGGATGGCTACACCTTC. This rearrangement joins TRBV9 to TRBJ1-2, with TRBD1 identical over 7 bases. CDR1 and CDR2 (germline): SGDLS, YYNGEE. The V segment lost 2 bases and the J segment 6 bases; nucleotides outside the gene matches: 10. The CDR3 consists of 15 residues.